What follows are 11 T cell receptor beta chains derived from one specimen sequenced in a study of blood T cell repertoires in COVID-19. Here immunoSEQ multiplex PCR was the method, and the copy in TCRdb shows in-frame clones only, minus some. Seen here are around 180,000 clones, 80% to 90% observed once, and the top ten hold 2.1%. Sequencing was done on a sample of peripheral blood. Every receptor here comes from a man aged 70 or older with active or convalescent COVID-19.

This clone was seen a single time. The rearrangement joins TRBV7-2 to TRBJ2-3, with 8 positions matching TRBD2. The CDR3 has 15 amino acids. CDR1 is SGHTA and CDR2 is FQGNSA in the germline V gene. J gave up 6 bases and V 1 base, and 6 bases lay outside the gene matches. Written as DNA, the CDR3 is TGTGCCAGCAGCTTAGGAGCGGGGGATGCGGATACGCAGTATTTT. Encoded protein: CASSLGAGDADTQYF.

The gene calls are TRBV25-1 and TRBJ2-3; 7 bases are a match to TRBD2. V dropped 3 bases and J dropped 11; count of bases not matched to a gene: 8. In germline, CDR1 is MGHDK, CDR2 SYGVNS. The CDR3 contains 13 residues. The CDR3 spells CASSEGPGGGQYF. The DNA of the CDR3 is TGTGCCAGCAGTGAGGGCCCAGGCGGGGGGCAGTATTTT.

CDR3 DNA: TGTGCCAGCAGTTTGCGGGGTCCGGGTGAAAAACTGTTTTTT. Translated: CASSLRGPGEKLFF. This chain connects TRBV27 to TRBJ1-4; D not resolved. Deletions cut 3 bases from V and 7 bases from J, with 12 bases between. Germline assignment: CDR1 MNHEY and CDR2 SMNVEV (reference sequence). The CDR3 length is 14 residues.

This chain links TRBV29-1 with TRBJ2-1; the match to TRBD2 covers 15 bases. V gave up 7 bases and J gave up 0 bases; unmatched junction bases: 10. The CDR3 extends over 18 amino acids. Germline lookup yields CDR1 SQVTM and CDR2 ANQGSEA. The CDR3 region has the DNA TGCAGCGCTAGGACTAGCGGGAGGGCCCTTGACTCCTACAATGAGCAGTTCTTC. Translation gives CSARTSGRALDSYNEQFF.

The chain uses TRBV12-3 or TRBV12-4 and TRBJ1-2; weak D call: TRBD1 (6 bases). The CDR3 has 12 amino acids. Trimming shortened V by 5 bases and J by 7 bases, and 11 bases separated the two germline ends. The chain's CDR3 is CASSPGQFGYTF. Here the CDR3 DNA reads TGTGCCAGCAGTCCCGGACAGTTTGGCTACACCTTC.

CDR3 sequence reads: CASSWGGGVTEAFF. CDR3 in DNA: TGTGCCAGCAGTTGGGGCGGGGGGGTCACTGAAGCTTTCTTT. The chain uses TRBV28 and TRBJ1-1, with TRBD1 as a possible D gene (5 bases). The V and J ends lost 4 bases and 4 bases respectively, with 13 bases between them. The germline CDR1 and CDR2 sequences are MDHEN and SYDVKM. The length of the CDR3 is 14 residues.

V gene TRBV19 combines with J gene TRBJ2-4, with D hard to call. The CDR3 covers 11 residues. Trimming left V 6 bases short and J 7 bases short, with 7 bases between. CDR1 and CDR2 from the germline V gene are LNHDA and SQIVND (reference sequence). The CDR3 DNA sequence: TGTGCCAGTAGCCAGTTGAACATTCAGTACTTC. It is translated as CASSQLNIQYF.

This rearrangement joins TRBV18 to TRBJ1-2; no reliable D call. Trimming removed 2 bases at V and 8 bases at J, with 12 bases between. Germline lookup yields CDR1 KGHSH and CDR2 LQKENI. The CDR3 is 13 amino acids. CDR3 DNA: TGTGCCAGCTCACCAAGAGGGCGGAGCGGCTACACCTTC. It encodes CASSPRGRSGYTF.

V usage is TRBV19 and J usage is TRBJ2-3; D is possibly TRBD2 (5 bases). This CDR3 spans 14 amino acids. V was cut by 4 bases and J by 6 bases, with 14 bases left in between. Germline CDR1 is LNHDA and CDR2 is SQIVND (reference sequence). The CDR3 coding sequence is TGTGCCAGTAGTAAGCTCGGGGTCGGCGATACGCAGTATTTT. Residues: CASSKLGVGDTQYF.

As DNA, the CDR3 is TGTGCCAGCAGCGGCGGGGGGGGTCGGGAGACCCAGTACTTC. As protein: CASSGGGGRETQYF. The gene calls are TRBV9 and TRBJ2-5; TRBD2 agrees at 9 bases. With V trimmed by 3 bases and J by 5 bases, 5 bases remained unmatched. Germline lookup yields CDR1 SGDLS and CDR2 YYNGEE. This CDR3 has 14 amino acids.

V usage is TRBV5-1 and J usage is TRBJ2-5; 10 bases align to TRBD1. Looked up from germline, CDR1 is SGHRS and CDR2 is YFSETQ. J lost 5 bases, V lost 4 bases, and 5 bases had no gene match. CDR3 length: 14 amino acids. The CDR3 here is CASSLGTGVETQYF. Written as DNA, the CDR3 is TGCGCCAGCAGCCTGGGGACAGGGGTTGAGACCCAGTACTTC. Using reference TRBV5-1 and TRBJ2-5 for the parts outside the CDR3, the full variable domain is KAGVTQTPRYLIKTRGQQVTLSCSPISGHRSVSWYQQTPGQGLQFLFEYFSETQRNKGNFPGRFSGRQFSNSRSEMNVSTLELGDSALYLCASSLGTGVETQYFGPGTRLLVL.